Following are 25 T cell receptor beta chains from one sample sequenced in a study of blood T cell repertoires in COVID-19. Assay: immunoSEQ multiplex PCR; the TCRdb copy retains only in-frame clones and omits some. Among fewer than 150,000 clones listed, more than 75% were seen once. Sequencing used peripheral blood. These receptors all stem from a woman in her seventies with acute or convalescent COVID-19.

The chain uses TRBV30 and TRBJ2-1; TRBD2 aligns across 12 bases. The CDR3 is 14 residues long. Germline-derived CDR1 and CDR2 are GTSNPN and SVGIG (reference sequence). V lost 2 bases to trimming and J lost 9 bases; unmatched junction nucleotides: 5. CDR3 nucleotides: TGTGCCTGGAGTCCTAGCGGGGGGGCTGTTGAGCAGTTCTTC. Translating it yields CAWSPSGGAVEQFF.

This clone has only one observation. V is TRBV13 and J is TRBJ2-7; D is possibly TRBD1 (6 bases). The CDR3 extends over 16 amino acids. Germline V gene sequence: CDR1 PRHDT, CDR2 FYEKMQ (reference sequence). Trimming removed 5 bases at V and 3 bases at J, with 20 bases between. CDR3 residues: CASSILTGLRDYEQYF. The CDR3 coding sequence is TGTGCCAGCAGCATTCTTACAGGGCTGCGCGACTACGAGCAGTACTTC.

In this sample, this clone turned up once. The chain uses TRBV11-2 and TRBJ1-1, with D possibly being TRBD1 (5 bases). V lost 6 bases and J 13 bases, leaving 24 bases between the germline ends. The CDR3 has 14 amino acids. Germline V gene lookup returns CDR1 SGHAT and CDR2 FQNNGV. CDR3 protein: CASRKPDRGGVFFF. CDR3 sequence (DNA): TGTGCCAGCAGGAAACCGGATCGGGGGGGTGTGTTTTTCTTT. Using reference TRBV11-2 and TRBJ1-1 for the parts outside the CDR3, the full variable domain is EAGVAQSPRYKIIEKRQSVAFWCNPISGHATLYWYQQILGQGPKLLIQFQNNGVVDDSQLPKDRFSAERLKGVDSTLKIQPAKLEDSAVYLCASRKPDRGGVFFFGQGTRLTVV.

The chain uses TRBV27 and TRBJ1-6; D ambiguous. Deletions cut 6 bases from V and 5 bases from J, with 17 bases between. This CDR3 has 16 residues. Germline V CDR1 and CDR2: MNHEY, SMNVEV (reference sequence). CDR3 amino acids: CASRMGWQADNSPLHF. CDR3 nucleotide sequence: TGTGCCAGCAGGATGGGCTGGCAGGCTGATAATTCACCCCTCCACTTT.

The chain couples TRBV21-1 to TRBJ2-1; the table's D call TRBD1 went unverified against the DNA. TRBV21-1 is termed a pseudogene. The CDR3 sequence is 15 residues long. This CDR3 is CASSNRDRAYNEQFF. CDR3 DNA sequence: TGTGCCAGCAGCAATCGGGACAGGGCCTACAATGAGCAGTTCTTC.

The rearrangement joins TRBV19 to TRBJ2-5; 7 bases match TRBD1. V lost 6 bases to trimming and J lost 3 bases; unmatched junction nucleotides: 19. The CDR3 has 18 residues. The germline CDR1 and CDR2 sequences are LNHDA and SQIVND (reference sequence). Written as DNA, the CDR3 is TGTGCCAGTAGCCCCGAGGGCGGTGGCAGGGGGAAAAAAGAGACCCAGTACTTC. Protein product: CASSPEGGGRGKKETQYF.

The rearrangement uses TRBV28 and TRBJ1-6, with 7 bases identical to TRBD1. Looked up from germline, CDR1 is MDHEN and CDR2 is SYDVKM. The CDR3 is 14 residues long. J lost 9 bases, V lost 3 bases, and 5 bases had no gene match. In nucleotides, the CDR3 is TGTGCCAGCAGTTTTAGGGGGCCTTTTTCACCCCTCCACTTT. Its protein is CASSFRGPFSPLHF.

The chain uses TRBV10-1 and TRBJ1-5; TRBD1 is a possible D gene (6 bases). In germline, CDR1 is WNHNN, CDR2 SYGVQD (reference sequence). The V end was cut by 7 bases, the J end by 3 bases, with 10 bases between. The CDR3 covers 13 residues. The CDR3, as DNA: TGCGCCAGCATTAGACAGGTCAATCAGCCCCAGCATTTT. This sequence encodes CASIRQVNQPQHF.

The J gene is TRBJ1-3, the V gene TRBV7-9; D perhaps matches TRBD1 (5 bases). The CDR3 totals 16 residues. Deletions cut 2 bases from V and 0 bases from J, with 11 bases between. Germline values: CDR1 SEHNR, CDR2 FQNEAQ (reference sequence). CDR3 sequence reads: CASSLNVGHSGNTIYF. CDR3 nucleotides: TGTGCCAGCAGCTTAAATGTCGGACACTCTGGAAACACCATATATTTT.

The V call is TRBV15, the J call TRBJ1-2; D perhaps matches TRBD1 (6 bases). The germline V and J ends were trimmed by 4 bases and 4 bases, with 10 bases remaining between them. CDR3 length: 13 amino acids. CDR1 LNHNV and CDR2 YYDKDF come from the germline V gene (reference sequence). The CDR3 sequence: CATSTSGVYGYTF. CDR3 sequence (DNA): TGTGCCACCAGCACCTCAGGGGTCTATGGCTACACCTTC. The full variable domain, rest sourced from reference TRBV15 and TRBJ1-2, is DAMVIQNPRYQVTQFGKPVTLSCSQTLNHNVMYWYQQKSSQAPKLLFHYYDKDFNNEADTPDNFQSRRPNTSFCFLDIRSPGLGDTAMYLCATSTSGVYGYTFGSGTRLTVV.

The chain joins TRBV6-5 to TRBJ1-4; TRBD1 might be the D (6 bases). Germline V gene data show CDR1 as MNHEY and CDR2 as SVGAGI. The CDR3 loop spans 15 amino acids. The V end lost 1 base, the J end lost 6 bases, and 12 bases lay between the germline ends. The CDR3 protein is CASSYFANRDEKLFF. The CDR3, as DNA: TGTGCCAGCAGTTACTTCGCTAACAGGGATGAAAAACTGTTTTTT.

The rearrangement uses TRBV6-1 and TRBJ1-2; TRBD1 agrees at 9 bases. Trimming took 0 bases from V and 2 from J; bases not matched to a gene: 4. The germline CDR1 and CDR2 sequences are MNHNS and SASEGT. The CDR3 runs 16 residues. This CDR3 is CASSEAGQGANYGYTF. CDR3 nucleotides: TGTGCCAGCAGTGAAGCGGGACAGGGAGCAAACTATGGCTACACCTTC.

V and J are TRBV6-6 and TRBJ2-1, with TRBD1 matching over 7 bases. Looked up from germline, CDR1 is MNHNY and CDR2 is SVGAGI (reference sequence). This CDR3 contains 15 residues. J gave up 6 bases and V 6 bases, and 11 bases lay outside the gene matches. The CDR3 reads CASRPGGSFTNEQFF. The CDR3 nucleotides read TGTGCCAGCAGACCAGGGGGTTCTTTTACCAATGAGCAGTTCTTC.

The chain carries TRBV9 and TRBJ1-4; possibly TRBD1 for D (5 bases). Trimming cost V 4 bases and J 13 bases, with 11 bases left between them. Germline loops: CDR1 SGDLS, CDR2 YYNGEE. The CDR3 is made up of 11 amino acids. As DNA, the CDR3 is TGTGCCAGCAGCACCATCGGGGGACTGTTTTTT. This translates into CASSTIGGLFF.

This clone was counted a single time. The chain has TRBV7-2 and TRBJ2-1, with 7 positions matching TRBD2. The trim removed 2 bases at V and 5 bases at J, leaving 6 bases unmatched. CDR1 SGHTA and CDR2 FQGNSA come from the germline V gene. This CDR3 is 15 amino acids long. The chain's CDR3 is CASSLIGDYNNEQFF. In DNA, the CDR3 is TGTGCCAGCAGCTTAATCGGGGACTACAACAATGAGCAGTTCTTC.

J is TRBJ1-2 and V is TRBV5-1, with TRBD1 matching over 10 bases. Per the germline V gene, CDR1 is SGHRS and CDR2 is YFSETQ. V shed 7 bases and J 6 bases; nucleotides not matched to a gene: 3. The length of the CDR3 is 12 residues. The CDR3, as DNA: TGCGCCAGCCGGGGACAGGGGAATGGCTACACCTTC. Its translation: CASRGQGNGYTF.

V gene TRBV29-1 combines with J gene TRBJ1-4, with D hard to call. CDR3 length: 13 amino acids. Trimming stripped 6 bases from V and 2 bases from J, with 10 bases between. Germline V CDR1 and CDR2: SQVTM, ANQGSEA. The CDR3 loop reads CSVGVGTNEKLFF. Here the CDR3 DNA reads TGCAGCGTAGGAGTCGGGACTAATGAAAAACTGTTTTTT.

The chain uses TRBV6-4 and TRBJ1-2; possibly TRBD1 for D (6 bases). V lost 5 bases and J 2 bases, leaving 15 bases between the germline ends. CDR3 length: 15 residues. Germline CDR1 reads MRHNA; CDR2 reads SNTAGT. The DNA for the CDR3 is TGTGCCAGCAGTCCTAACGAAGGGGGAAACTATGGCTACACCTTC. Translated: CASSPNEGGNYGYTF.

The V call is TRBV28, the J call TRBJ2-7; D is possibly TRBD2 (6 bases). Trimming removed 6 bases at V and 4 bases at J, with 19 bases between. Germline V CDR1 and CDR2: MDHEN, SYDVKM. The CDR3 covers 15 residues. CDR3 amino acids: CASSLRGTGEYEQYF. CDR3 DNA sequence: TGTGCCAGCAGCCTAAGGGGCACGGGAGAGTACGAGCAGTACTTC.

The V call is TRBV5-4, the J call TRBJ2-2, with 15 bases identical to TRBD2. The CDR3 has 17 residues. Looked up from germline, CDR1 is SGHNT and CDR2 is YYREEE (reference sequence). The V and J ends lost 4 bases and 6 bases, in that order; junction bases with no gene match: 7. CDR3: CASSHPGLAGGAGELFF. CDR3 bases: TGTGCCAGCAGCCACCCGGGACTAGCGGGAGGCGCCGGGGAGCTGTTTTTT.

This clone came up a few times. The J gene is TRBJ1-6, the V gene TRBV2; 7 nucleotides align to TRBD1. Trimming at V came to 4 bases and at J to 4 bases, leaving 4 bases not matched to a gene. This CDR3 has 15 amino acids. CDR1 and CDR2 from the germline V gene are SNHLY and FYNNEI. For the CDR3, the DNA is TGTGCCAGCAGTGCCGGGACAGAATATAATTCACCCCTCCACTTT. Protein: CASSAGTEYNSPLHF.

The rearrangement links TRBV7-9 to TRBJ1-5; no clear D gene. This CDR3 has 14 residues. Germline-derived CDR1 and CDR2 are SEHNR and FQNEAQ (reference sequence). V shed 2 bases and J shed 6 bases, with 11 bases lying between them. CDR3 nucleotides: TGTGCCAGCAGCTTAAGTCCCGAGGGTCAGCCCCAGCATTTT. Translation: CASSLSPEGQPQHF.

The V and J genes are TRBV6-5 and TRBJ1-4, with 10 bases fitting TRBD1. Trimming took 7 bases from V and 7 from J; bases not matched to a gene: 3. This CDR3 spans 13 amino acids. CDR1 and CDR2 from the germline V gene are MNHEY and SVGAGI. This chain's CDR3 is CASIRTGGEKLFF. CDR3 nucleotide sequence: TGTGCCAGCATCCGGACAGGGGGTGAAAAACTGTTTTTT.

This clone was observed once. J is TRBJ2-2 and V is TRBV6-5; 13 bases align to TRBD2. Germline V gene data show CDR1 as MNHEY and CDR2 as SVGAGI. Trimming cost V 6 bases and J 6 bases; bases outside gene matches: 4. This CDR3 spans 15 amino acids. CDR3 nucleotides: TGTGCCAGCAGAGCCGGACTAGCGGGGGCCGGGGAGCTGTTTTTT. Translated: CASRAGLAGAGELFF.

The V call is TRBV28, the J call TRBJ2-3; 9 bases agree with TRBD2. CDR1 MDHEN and CDR2 SYDVKM come from the germline V gene. This CDR3 has 16 residues. V was pared by 8 bases and J by 3 bases, with 12 bases of the junction left unmatched. This chain's CDR3 is CASLSGGLLGTDTQYF. CDR3 in DNA: TGTGCCAGCCTTAGCGGGGGCCTACTGGGTACAGATACGCAGTATTTT.